This section outlines one T cell receptor beta chain sequence together with its context. What antigen it recognizes has not been identified. Within one base of it there is no much larger clone, and no base qualities were kept. TCRbeta CDR3 regions were amplified from genomic DNA by means of the immunoSEQ Assay, a bias-controlled multiplex PCR. The authors' analysis ran thus. Nucleated cell counts per sample were estimated from amplification of reference gene primers within the assay. To quantify the absolute abundance of each unique TCRbeta CDR3 rearrangement, sequence reads were collapsed and filtered. For each sample, productive Simpson clonality was calculated by taking the square root of Simpson's diversity index across productive rearrangements. Not all clones reach the TCRdb copy of this immuneACCESS table, which keeps in-frame sequences only. Checked studies attribute under half of the gap to unresolved V genes and leave the rest unexplained. V, J and clone size reflect that table, while D and trimming were determined from the DNA. The sample profile shows under 100,000 clones; 80% to 90% of them were found once. Approximately 9.3% of the sample comes from the top ten.

The data originate from a study of blood T cell repertoires in COVID-19 (dated by TCRdb to 2020 to 2022). Turning to the overall study: Samples covering the acute and convalescent phases of COVID-19 were provided by collaborators in the United States, Italy and Spain. The prospective study material was composed of cDNA or gDNA derived from T cells, B-cell-depleted T cells, or PBMCs. Subjects who had been exposed to COVID-19, were actively infected with it, or had recovered from it provided the deeply sampled blood TCRbeta repertoires that made up the dataset. The repertoires were released in a freely available public database intended as a resource for research on the immune response to SARS-CoV-2. The samples were drawn from two sources: the first 160 participants of the ongoing ImmuneRACE study, and approximately 1,300 subjects contributed by 6 global collaborators. Nearly every sample came with metadata listing a de-identified subject ID, COVID-19 status, age in years and sex. Where available, HLA class I and class II types were obtained from metadata supplied by the sample provider rather than from assay-based typing.

Overall study outcomes, separate from this receptor: The quantity of clinical and demographic metadata differed by source and by participant and was supplied without curation.

Whole blood was collected in K2EDTA tubes by collaborating institutions according to the institutions' own protocols. For TCRbeta analysis, collaborators shipped samples as frozen whole blood, isolated PBMCs, or DNA extracted from either of those sample types. The CDR3 covers 15 residues, taking in both the cysteine and the phenylalanine. The sequence is cut down to CDR3 DNA, 45 bases in frame from base 1. The germline V gene specifies SGHTA as CDR1 and FQGNSA as CDR2. V is shortened by 2 bases, J by 4 bases, and the region joining them spans 13 bases. Material for sequencing was peripheral blood. The chain was built from TRBV7-2 and TRBJ2-3; 5 matching bases give a weak D call of TRBD1. This clonotype originated in a man aged 45-60 years with acute or convalescent COVID-19. CDR3 sequence: CASSLRGRAADTQYF. The DNA sequence is TGTGCCAGCAGCTTAAGGGGAAGGGCGGCAGATACGCAGTATTTT.